This T cell receptor beta chain was profiled in a study of tumor-infiltrating lymphocytes in primary liver carcinoma. Study summary: The tumors, T1-T3 N0M0 lesions, were roughly 4 to 11 cm across. The study's findings and limits: The study found a significantly higher top-250-clone fraction in tumors than in blood (p = 0.039).

Starting material of 500 ng total RNA yielded TCR beta cDNA via a constant-region primer. The TCR beta library was amplified through three nested multiplex PCR rounds in a modified ARM-PCR procedure. The first two PCR rounds, roughly 10 cycles each, used TRBV1-TRBV30 forward primers and a C-beta reverse primer. A single record per CDR3 protein comes from TCRdb applying MiXCR to the multiplex PCR reads. The sample yields hundreds of thousands of distinct CDR3 sequences, less than 75% seen once. V was pared by 4 bases and J by 6 bases, with 8 bases of the junction left unmatched. CDR1 is SGHRS and CDR2 is YFSETQ in the germline V gene. The CDR3 runs to 15 residues. Concerning this clonotype itself: Its matching antigen is unknown.

Unsorted whole blood yielded blood RNA, and germline DNA was extracted as well. The sequence derives from a man aged 40-49 years with primary liver carcinoma and hepatitis B virus infection. The V and J genes are TRBV5-1 and TRBJ2-2, with 8 bases fitting TRBD1. The sample consisted of peripheral blood. Here the CDR3 DNA reads TGCGCCAGCAGCCAAGATACAGGGGGTCCCGGGGAGCTGTTTTTT. It encodes CASSQDTGGPGELFF.